This entry concerns a single T cell receptor beta chain. As yet, its antigen is unknown. These data belong to a study of T cell responses to AZD1222 COVID-19 vaccine. Points from the study as a whole: Spike was spanned by vaccine-associated CD4 TCRs, with dominance at 160-218 and 743-854. When two AZD1222 doses had been given, Spike-specific TCR breadth and depth rose. Clonal diversity may have been underestimated in mostly white British donors.

This CDR3 has 15 residues. Per the germline V gene, CDR1 is SGDLS and CDR2 is YYNGEE. Trimming cost V 0 bases and J 1 base; bases outside gene matches: 2. Assay: immunoSEQ multiplex PCR; the TCRdb copy retains only in-frame clones and omits some. The table lists around 94,000 clones, about 88% of them singletons. This clonotype was obtained from an adult in good health. Sequencing used peripheral blood, obtained on day 0 of AZD1222 vaccination. The V call is TRBV9, the J call TRBJ2-7, with TRBD1 matching 9 bases. The CDR3 region is CASSVGGTGSYEQYF. In DNA form, the CDR3 reads TGTGCCAGCAGCGTAGGAGGGACAGGGTCCTACGAGCAGTACTTC.